This entry lists 12 T cell receptor beta chains sequenced from one sample in a study of shared clonotypes between healthy human individuals. Sequencing was performed with immunoSEQ multiplex PCR; in TCRdb, only in-frame clones are kept and a portion is missing. The table records around 1,000,000 clones, about 72% of them present only once. The sample was memory CD4+ T cells from PBMCs. Specified subset: CD45RA-negative fraction. These receptors were taken from a man between 18 and 29 years old in good health. Some clones in this sample may be carry-over from other donors' samples.

V is TRBV7-2 and J is TRBJ2-1, with 10 bases that match TRBD1. The CDR3 is 16 residues long. Germline V CDR1 and CDR2: SGHTA, FQGNSA. V lost 5 bases and J lost 7; bases outside the gene matches: 11. Here the CDR3 DNA reads TGTGCCAGCAGCAAGCCTCCGGGACAGGGGAGGAATGAGCAGTTCTTC. Its protein is CASSKPPGQGRNEQFF.

At least ten counts were recorded for this clone. This chain uses TRBV30 with TRBJ2-3; 9 bases fit TRBD2. Germline V gene data show CDR1 as GTSNPN and CDR2 as SVGIG (reference sequence). The CDR3 totals 15 residues. The CDR3 region has the DNA TGTGCTTACGGGATTAGCGGGAGCGGCACAGATACGCAGTATTTT. It is translated as CAYGISGSGTDTQYF.

The rearrangement joins TRBV7-9 to TRBJ2-3; D not certain. The CDR3 totals 16 residues. The germline V gene has CDR1 SEHNR and CDR2 FQNEAQ (reference sequence). V gave up 0 bases and J gave up 6 bases, with 16 bases separating them. The DNA for the CDR3 is TGTGCCAGCAGCTTAGCGCTTAGCATCGGTCCCGATACGCAGTATTTT. It yields the protein CASSLALSIGPDTQYF.

In nucleotides, the CDR3 is TGTGCCAGCAGTTTCGAGCGGGAAGAGACCCAGTACTTC. This translates into CASSFEREETQYF. V is TRBV27 and J is TRBJ2-5; possibly TRBD2 for D (6 bases). Looked up from germline, CDR1 is MNHEY and CDR2 is SMNVEV (reference sequence). The length of the CDR3 is 13 residues. Trimming took 3 bases from V and 3 from J, leaving 8 bases between them.

J is TRBJ2-2 and V is TRBV10-3; no definite D call. V was cut by 3 bases and J by 2 bases, with 19 bases left in between. CDR1 ENHRY and CDR2 SYGVKD come from the germline V gene. The CDR3 is 18 amino acids. CDR3 coding DNA: TGTGCCATCAGTGAAGGCACCCAGTTGAATATCAACACCGGGGAGCTGTTTTTT. It specifies CAISEGTQLNINTGELFF.

V usage is TRBV9 and J usage is TRBJ1-4; maybe TRBD1 (6 bases). Germline V gene data show CDR1 as SGDLS and CDR2 as YYNGEE. The CDR3 loop spans 13 amino acids. V lost 4 bases and J lost 6, with 10 bases in between. DNA of the CDR3: TGTGCCAGCAGCACAGGGACTCATGAAAAACTGTTTTTT. As protein: CASSTGTHEKLFF.

This chain connects TRBV19 to TRBJ2-1; 9 positions agree with TRBD1. CDR3 length: 15 amino acids. The germline V gene encodes CDR1 LNHDA and CDR2 SQIVND (reference sequence). V trimming: 4 bases; J trimming: 9 bases; junction bases outside the gene matches: 10. The CDR3 loop is CASSKPQGAKPEQFF. The CDR3 nucleotides read TGTGCCAGTAGTAAACCACAGGGGGCGAAGCCTGAGCAGTTCTTC.

The gene calls are TRBV6-1 and TRBJ1-5; TRBD1 might be the D (5 bases). CDR1 and CDR2 from the germline V gene are MNHNS and SASEGT. The CDR3 consists of 15 residues. Trimming removed 7 bases at V and 0 bases at J, with 13 bases between. The CDR3: CASTQGSYSNQPQHF. The CDR3 DNA sequence: TGTGCCAGCACGCAGGGCAGTTATAGCAATCAGCCCCAGCATTTT.

Many counts were recorded for this clone. The gene calls are TRBV2 and TRBJ1-1, with unresolved D. Germline assignment: CDR1 SNHLY and CDR2 FYNNEI. V lost 3 bases and J lost 5, with 7 bases in between. The length of the CDR3 is 12 residues. As DNA, the CDR3 is TGTGCCAGCAGTGATTTTCTAACTGAAGCTTTCTTT. Translation gives CASSDFLTEAFF.

The chain is built from TRBV29-1 and TRBJ2-1; 10 positions agree with TRBD2. After removal of 0 bases from V and 1 base from J, the junction contained 3 bases not matched to a gene. CDR1 and CDR2 (germline): SQVTM, ANQGSEA. This CDR3 spans 16 amino acids. The CDR3 sequence is CSVEEGTSASYNEQFF. The CDR3 nucleotides are TGCAGCGTTGAAGAAGGGACTAGCGCTTCCTACAATGAGCAGTTCTTC.

This clone was observed a few times. The V gene is TRBV25-1, the J gene TRBJ1-1; no clear D gene. V was pared by 1 base and J by 0 bases, with 12 bases between. The CDR3 is 16 amino acids. CDR1 is MGHDK, CDR2 SYGVNS, per germline. CDR3 sequence reads: CASSEWRFWVNTEAFF. In DNA form, the CDR3 reads TGTGCCAGCAGTGAATGGCGGTTCTGGGTGAACACTGAAGCTTTCTTT.

The chain's CDR3 is CAWSYDSNQPQHF. In nucleotides, the CDR3 is TGTGCCTGGAGTTATGATAGCAATCAGCCCCAGCATTTT. The V and J genes are TRBV30 and TRBJ1-5; no reliable D call. The CDR3 totals 13 residues. Trimming took off 2 bases at V and 0 bases at J, with 5 bases between the two ends. CDR1 and CDR2 (germline): GTSNPN, SVGIG (reference sequence).